This T cell receptor (beta chain) comes out of a study of OX40 agonist ivuxolimab in advanced cancers. Overall study context: Earlier treatment with anti-PD-1, anti-PD-L1 or anti-CTLA-4 was permitted, and over 35% had received some. A partial response was reached by three patients: one with hepatocellular carcinoma and two with cutaneous melanoma.

Repertoires were generated with immunoSEQ multiplex PCR, while TCRdb's copy carries only in-frame clones and drops some. The table lists around 80,000 clones, over 75% of them singletons. This receptor was taken from an adult with an advanced solid tumor such as melanoma, head and neck, liver or kidney cancer. The sequencing here drew on CD4+ or CD8+ T cells sorted from blood, taken in a trial of the OX40 agonist ivuxolimab.

The CDR3 reads CASSLTFRDEQYF. The CDR3 DNA reads TGTGCCAGCAGCTTAACTTTTCGGGACGAGCAGTACTTC. The chain has TRBV7-3 and TRBJ2-7; D remains unclear. The CDR3 runs to 13 residues. The germline V and J ends were trimmed by 0 bases and 5 bases, with 8 bases remaining between them. Germline lookup yields CDR1 SGHTA and CDR2 FQGTGA.